The subject of this entry is one TCR beta chain. Its antigen target is currently unknown. Within one base of it there is no much larger clone, and no base qualities were kept. The sample belongs to a study of blood T cells in healthy people across ages (dated by TCRdb to the mid-2010s). Notes on the research overall: In model experiments, template switching captured about one uniquely barcoded TCR beta cDNA molecule for every two T cells. To track age-related changes in TCR beta repertoire diversity, the study relied on deep sequencing normalized with unique cDNA molecular identifiers. Four age groups were formed from the donors: young (average about 17 years), middle-aged (less than 40), aged (62) and long-lived (around 80). To avoid experimental bias, donors of different ages were randomly spread across the sequencing lanes. Two additional independent replicas of 1 million unique cDNA reads from the same blood draw were analyzed for two donors (one aged 18 to 30 and one aged 80 or older).

From its cysteine to its phenylalanine, the CDR3 spans 18 amino acids. Left in the record is the CDR3 DNA by itself, 54 bases read in frame from the first base. The germline V gene yields MNHNS for CDR1 and SASEGT for CDR2. After removal of 6 bases from V and 2 bases from J, the junction retains 13 bases not matched to a gene. Systemically healthy Caucasian individuals from Russia, 39 in total and aged about 6 to 90 years, were included as donors. Roughly 10 milliliters of peripheral blood were collected from each donor into EDTA-treated Vacutainer tubes. Ficoll-Paque density-gradient centrifugation was used to isolate PBMCs, with at least 6 million obtained per sample. Total RNA, at least 5 micrograms per sample, was extracted from PBMCs with Trizol reagent. For every donor, an aliquot of PBMCs went through flow cytometry to measure the percentages of naive CD45RAhigh/CD27high T cells. The investigation overall reported the following: Compared with the aged group, the long-lived group had more naive CD4+ T cells, fewer expanded clones and increased TCR diversity, a pattern suggesting age selection. As age increased, observed TCR beta diversity per million T cells dropped in a roughly linear way, and a significant reduction was already evident by age 40. Donor CMV infection status was unknown, potentially confounding age-related changes in expanded clonotypes. There was a strong correlation between observed TCR beta diversity and the percentage of naive T cells measured by flow cytometry. Total diversity estimates from one million sequenced T cells were considered lower bounds and underestimates. Bulk unsorted PBMC profiling prevented conclusive comparison of naive and antigen-experienced compartments.

Libraries were made using 5' RACE. The instrument was an Illumina HiSeq 2500. A second PCR of about 6 to 12 cycles was run with a J-beta primer mix and a sample-barcoded 5' primer. A unique molecular identifier was introduced onto each TCR beta cDNA molecule by a template-switch 5' adaptor carrying 12 random nucleotides. Each sample yielded at least 3 million CDR3-containing paired-end reads. The Mint cDNA synthesis kit, primed by a TRBC-specific oligonucleotide, was used to synthesize first-strand cDNA from all RNA. Following uracil-DNA glycosylase treatment, a first 18-cycle PCR with universal primers M1SS and BC2_uni_R was performed on all cDNA. As for how the authors treated the data: Each sample was normalized by randomly selecting 1 million high-quality reads, each carrying a distinct molecular identifier. Instead of being binned into consensus sequences, reads with shared molecular identifiers were discarded. MiTCR, with a Q25 quality threshold and the strictest error-elimination algorithm, was used for CDR3 identification, clonotype clustering and error correction. A nonparametric unseen species model with Euler transformation was used to estimate a lower bound on total TCR beta diversity. In-frame beta chains were kept once TCRdb had trimmed the public reads at Q25 with fastp and called clones with MiXCR. Here each entry gathers all rows of one CDR3 protein and keeps the most common genes and DNA. Clone size and V and J calls follow TCRdb, not the original study. Present in this sample are roughly 1.4 million distinct CDR3 sequences, approximately 59% of which were seen just once. Together, the top ten hold approximately 7% of the sample.

Source material: blood. This clonotype was sampled from a man younger than 35 in good health. The rearranged chain carries TRBV6-1 and TRBJ1-5, with 10 junctional bases fitting TRBD1. The CDR3 reads as follows: CASSQMGQGRSGNQPQHF. The sequenced DNA: TGTGCCAGCAGCCAAATGGGACAGGGGAGGTCAGGCAATCAGCCCCAGCATTTT.